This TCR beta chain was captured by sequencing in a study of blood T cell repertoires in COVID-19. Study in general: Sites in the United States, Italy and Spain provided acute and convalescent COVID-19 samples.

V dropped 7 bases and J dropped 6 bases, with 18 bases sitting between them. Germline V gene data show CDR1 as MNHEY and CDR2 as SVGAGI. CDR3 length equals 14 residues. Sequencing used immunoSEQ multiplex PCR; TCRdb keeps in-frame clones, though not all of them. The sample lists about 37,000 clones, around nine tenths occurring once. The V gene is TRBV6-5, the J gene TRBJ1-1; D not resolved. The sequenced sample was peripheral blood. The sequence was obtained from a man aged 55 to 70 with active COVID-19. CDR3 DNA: TGTGCCAGCAAGCCGGTACAGATCCCTTCTGAAGCTTTCTTT. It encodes CASKPVQIPSEAFF.